This T cell receptor (beta chain) originates from a study of T cell responses to AZD1222 COVID-19 vaccine (dated by TCRdb to 2020 to 2023). The study in broad terms: Because spike-specific TCR depth and breadth did not differ between the two schedules, AZD1222 recipients who got a second dose at roughly 4 weeks were pooled with those who got a second dose at roughly 12 weeks. TCR sequencing was performed for roughly 240 trial participants, of whom 200 to 210 were given two doses of AZD1222 and approximately 26 were given two doses of MenACWY control vaccine. Trial participants were enrolled into age subgroups of 18-55, 56-69 and 70-plus years, which contained roughly 140, 27 and 60 TCR-sequenced participants, respectively. Overall study results and their limits: Conclusions about previously exposed vaccinees are limited, since just five to seven AZD1222 recipients were seropositive for SARS-CoV-2 at baseline. Spike-specific TCR breadth and depth rose significantly after two AZD1222 doses compared with day 0 and with MenACWY recipients. Most participants were white British and females outnumbered males, and the authors suggested that clonal diversity may have been underestimated. The whole spike protein was spanned by vaccine-associated CD4 TCRs, and dominant responses were seen in regions 160-218 and 743-854. In the small 56-69-year group, the increase in depth fell short of significance, most likely because of low power. No day 14 peak-response samples were available, so repertoires were characterized only after the peak T cell response. Nearly half of unique spike-specific TCRs reportedly recognized epitopes outside regions mutated in the B.1.351 and B.1.1.7 variants.

With respect to this clone: Its binding antigen is unknown. No base quality information exists; no much larger clone differs at one position.

The time point label on this specimen signifies: baseline before first vaccination. The vaccinee samples were drawn from two UK trials, COV001 and COV002, one of which was a single-blind randomized controlled phase 2/3 trial testing AZD1222 (ChAdOx1 nCoV-19) in healthy adults. Trial participant PBMC samples were collected at day 0 and day 28 after the second dose for TCRbeta chain sequencing. Its CDR3 holds 16 amino acids, cysteine through phenylalanine. Solely the CDR3 DNA is kept, with 48 bases framed from the first base. The germline V gene (reference sequence) yields GTSNPN for CDR1 and SVGIG for CDR2. The trim is 2 bases for V and 9 bases for J, with a gap of 23 bases between the germline ends. The CDR3 regions of human TCRbeta chains were analyzed by immunosequencing. The authors' analysis ran thus. Repertoire TCRs were matched against a reference library of SARS-CoV-2-specific TCRs generated with the MIRA antigen-specificity platform. Breadth meant the fraction of unique TCRs that were SARS-CoV-2-associated, whereas depth meant the fraction of total T cells that were SARS-CoV-2-associated. Using the MIRA data, each spike-specific TCR was mapped to the spike region that the TCR reacts to and placed in a CD4 or CD8 class. Log10-transformed breadth and depth values were compared by one-way ANOVA with Sidak's multiple comparisons tests. TCRdb retrieved this table from immuneACCESS and kept in-frame rearrangements only. Not all clones are present; in checked studies, unresolved V genes account for under half, and no reason is known for the remainder. For V, J and clone size, that table is used; D and trimming come from the DNA. Recorded for this sample are 120,000 to 150,000 clones; 80% to 90% of them occurred a single time. The ten largest clones take up more than 5.5% of the sample.

This TCR was sampled from an adult in good health. Rearrangement joined TRBV30 to TRBJ2-1; the D region possibly corresponds to TRBD2 (7 bases align). The sample in question was peripheral blood, obtained on day 0 of AZD1222 vaccination. CDR3 sequence: CAWSSQWTGRGGEQFF. The sequenced DNA is TGTGCCTGGAGTTCCCAATGGACTGGGAGGGGGGGTGAGCAGTTCTTC.